This T cell receptor beta chain is drawn from a study of CD8 T cells in ankylosing spondylitis. Findings and limits, study-wide: The authors found the disease-linked clones to be CD8+ and relatively rare in peripheral blood. The study looked at matched synovial fluid samples from ankylosing spondylitis patients. Disease-linked clones were reported to be significantly enriched there.

The CDR3 spans 18 residues. In germline, CDR1 is MNHEY, CDR2 SVGAGI. Trimming removed 2 bases from V and 7 bases from J, with 26 bases in between. The table lists this clonotype with a count of one. Its antigen remains unidentified. Construction of TCR beta libraries was performed using quantitative 5'-RACE with molecular barcodes. MiXCR was run by TCRdb on the 5' RACE reads, yielding one entry per CDR3 protein. The repertoire holds approximately 250,000 distinct CDR3 sequences, over 30% seen once, with around 4.4% in the top ten. Sequencing was done on a sample of blood, either unsorted or a sorted T cell fraction (not recorded which). The receptor was derived from a male donor with ankylosing spondylitis or in good health (not recorded which). The chain combines TRBV6-5 with TRBJ1-2, with D maybe TRBD1 (5 bases). This CDR3 is CASSYTVSGEGLVAGYTF. The DNA of the CDR3 is TGTGCCAGCAGTTACACGGTTTCGGGCGAGGGACTTGTGGCTGGCTACACCTTC.